This T cell receptor beta chain was identified during a study of T-cell memory formation after mild COVID-19. CDR3 length: 14 residues. Germline V gene sequence: CDR1 SGHRS, CDR2 YFSETQ. The V end lost 3 bases, the J end lost 1 base, and 10 bases lay between the germline ends. Study-level results: Second-wave clones that peaked on day 37 lacked confirmed SARS-CoV-2 specificity.

TCRdb analysed the 5' RACE reads with MiXCR anew, one entry per CDR3 protein. The repertoire consists of roughly 250,000 distinct CDR3 sequences, with 16% occurring once and the leading ten covering around 20%. This clonotype ranks as medium-sized (0.01 to 0.1%). Its antigen is unidentified. The V and J genes are TRBV5-1 and TRBJ1-1, with D perhaps matching TRBD1 (6 bases). The receptor was derived from a man younger than 35 who had mild COVID-19 (a few samples of this study predate the infection). Cell type and time point are not known. Sequenced input: PBMCs or a T cell subset sorted from them (not recorded which). DNA for the CDR3: TGCGCCAGCAGCTCCGGACAGCCGAACACTGAAGCTTTCTTT. This codes for CASSSGQPNTEAFF.